This T cell receptor (beta chain) was recovered during a study of patients and donors after allogeneic stem cell transplantation (dated by TCRdb to about 2020). Receptor libraries were prepared by RT-PCR. Sequencing used a NextSeq 550. TCRdb redid the processing of the public reads, applying fastp at Q25 and MiXCR, and retained in-frame beta chains. For every CDR3 protein sequence, its rows merge into one entry that carries the most common genes and DNA. The sample has 920,000 or so distinct CDR3 sequences on record, over 15% of them singletons. Roughly 6.4% of the sample lies in the top ten. V has 4 bases trimmed and J has 6 bases trimmed; junction bases matching no gene number 12. From cysteine to phenylalanine, the CDR3 is 17 amino acids long. Just CDR3 DNA is preserved here, 51 bases in frame from base 1. CDR1 and CDR2 (SGDLS, YYNGEE) derive from the germline V gene. This clonotype has only a few counts. Its antigen remains unidentified. No base quality values were provided; no much bigger clone lies one nucleotide off.

The sample was blood, either unsorted or a sorted T cell fraction (not recorded which). The clonotype comes from a human donor who was either an allogeneic HSCT recipient or a stem cell or donor lymphocyte infusion donor (not recorded which). It is not recorded whose cells these are; they may come from a transplant donor. The sequence joins TRBV9 to TRBJ2-1; 11 central bases correspond to TRBD2. The bases read TGTGCCAGCAGCTTACGCCTACTAGCGGGGGTTGCCAATGAGCAGTTCTTC. It codes for CASSLRLLAGVANEQFF.